This TCR beta chain was sequenced during a study of CD8+ T cells in alopecia areata. Whole-study findings and limits: Shared TCR sequences were less clear between patients than in mice, possibly partly from HLA diversity.

The treatment here: oral pan-JAK inhibitor, 5-10 mg twice daily. About this clone: Antigen unknown.

cDNA serving as the sequencing template came from extracted, reverse transcribed RNA. Method: immunoSEQ multiplex PCR; TCRdb's copy keeps in-frame clones and lacks some. The repertoire holds about 210,000 clones, around three fifths seen once, with around 3.9% in the top ten. This TCR derives from a human donor with alopecia areata. The sequencing used CD4+ T cells sorted from blood, collected at week 4, from a patient treated with tofacitinib.

The CDR3: CAWTYSGSGANVLTF. CDR3 nucleotide sequence: TGTGCCTGGACCTATTCCGGGTCTGGGGCCAACGTCCTGACTTTC. The chain recombines TRBV30 with TRBJ2-6; D is undetermined. The CDR3 loop spans 15 amino acids. CDR1 is GTSNPN and CDR2 is SVGIG in the germline V gene (reference sequence). The V end was cut by 4 bases, the J end by 1 base, with 11 bases between.